This is a list of T cell receptor beta chains from one sample in a study of CD8 T cells in ankylosing spondylitis. In TCRdb, the 5' RACE reads were re-called with MiXCR into one record per CDR3 protein. This sample yields roughly 260,000 distinct CDR3 sequences, of which about 19% are seen a single time; about 8.2% belongs to the top ten. The sequenced sample consisted of blood, either unsorted or a sorted T cell fraction (not recorded which). These receptor sequences come from a male donor with ankylosing spondylitis or in good health (not recorded which). CDR3s include the opening cysteine and the closing phenylalanine or tryptophan. Each record gives: J gene, D gene, clone size, V gene, CDR3 DNA, CDR3 protein. The D gene is left open where the match is weak. A clone size is listed for some rows: how often the clone was seen (once, few, many), or a class if it is expanded.

>TRBJ2-1|TRBD2|few|TRBV20-1
TGCAGTGCTAGTCGGGAGGGCCGCTACAATGAGCAGTTCTTC
CSASREGRYNEQFF
>TRBJ2-1|TRBD2|-|TRBV28
TGTGCCAGCAGTTTTCGGGGAGCGGGAGATGGGGGTGAGCAGTTCTTC
CASSFRGAGDGGEQFF
>TRBJ2-1|TRBD2|-|TRBV7-3
TGTGCCAGCAGCTTTAGCGGACTAGCGGGGGGGAATGAGCAGTTCTTC
CASSFSGLAGGNEQFF
>TRBJ2-3|-|few|TRBV10-3
TGTGCCATCAGTGAGACCGATGGTACGCAGTATTTT
CAISETDGTQYF
>TRBJ1-1|-|-|TRBV3-1
TGTGCCAGCAGCCAAGCGGTCAGGACGAACACTGAAGCTTTCTTT
CASSQAVRTNTEAFF
>TRBJ2-1|-|few|TRBV18
TGTGCCAGCTCACCATGGGAGAGCTCCTACAATGAGCAGTTCTTC
CASSPWESSYNEQFF
>TRBJ1-3|-|-|TRBV5-4
TGTGCCAGCAGCTTCGGGTTCTTCTCTGGAAACACCATATATTTT
CASSFGFFSGNTIYF
>TRBJ2-1|TRBD2|-|TRBV5-1
TGCGCCAGCAGCTTGGAGGCACTAGCGGGAGTAGAGCAGTTCTTC
CASSLEALAGVEQFF
>TRBJ2-5|TRBD2|-|TRBV6-5
TGTGCCAGCAGTTACTCTGCGCTAGCGGGAGGGCGAGAGACCCAGTACTTC
CASSYSALAGGRETQYF
>TRBJ1-3|-|few|TRBV9
TGTGCCAGCAGCGCCAGATGGGATTTAGTCTCTGGAAACACCATATATTTT
CASSARWDLVSGNTIYF
>TRBJ1-4|-|-|TRBV6-1
TGTGCCAGCAGCGCGACCCCGGGGGAAAAACTGTTTTTT
CASSATPGEKLFF
>TRBJ1-5|-|few|TRBV6-1
TGTGCCAGCACTCCCAGGGTCTATAGCAATCAGCCCCAGCATTTT
CASTPRVYSNQPQHF
>TRBJ2-1|TRBD2|-|TRBV13
TGTGCCAGCAGCTTAGATGGGACGGGAGGGTACAATGAGCAGTTCTTC
CASSLDGTGGYNEQFF
>TRBJ1-2|TRBD1|-|TRBV29-1
TGCAGCGTTGATGTAGGGGGCAGGGGCTACACCTTC
CSVDVGGRGYTF
>TRBJ1-5|-|few|TRBV5-6
TGTGCCAGCAGTCATACAGGGAATCAGCCCCAGCATTTT
CASSHTGNQPQHF
>TRBJ2-2|TRBD2|-|TRBV11-2
TGTGCCAGCAGAAGTCAGGGGTTAGCGGGAATTGACACCGGGGAGCTGTTTTTT
CASRSQGLAGIDTGELFF
>TRBJ1-5|-|few|TRBV28
TGTGCCAGCAGCAGCACATGGGATCAGCCCCAGCATTTT
CASSSTWDQPQHF
>TRBJ2-1|TRBD2|-|TRBV5-6
TGTGCCAGCAGCATTGGACTAGCGGGAGTCGAGCAGTTCTTC
CASSIGLAGVEQFF
>TRBJ2-3|-|many|TRBV29-1
TGCAGCGTTGAAGGGACAGATACGCAGTATTTT
CSVEGTDTQYF
>TRBJ2-5|-|-|TRBV20-1
TGCAGTGCTAGGGCTAGCCGTGAGACCCAGTACTTC
CSARASRETQYF
>TRBJ2-1|TRBD2|few|TRBV20-1
TGCAGTGCCAATTCCGGGACTAGCGACTCCAATGAGCAGTTCTTC
CSANSGTSDSNEQFF
>TRBJ2-1|-|-|TRBV5-4
TGTGCCAGCAGCTCCCTTACACAGCCCTACAATGAGCAGTTCTTC
CASSSLTQPYNEQFF
>TRBJ1-5|TRBD1|few|TRBV12-3/TRBV12-4
TGTGCCAGCAGTCTAGCCGGTGGACAGGGCGGTCAGCCCCAGCATTTT
CASSLAGGQGGQPQHF
>TRBJ1-5|TRBD1|few|TRBV12-3/TRBV12-4
TGTGCCAGCAGTTTGTCGAGACAGGGGACTTATAGCAATCAGCCCCAGCATTTT
CASSLSRQGTYSNQPQHF
>TRBJ2-2|-|-|TRBV2
TGTGCCAGCAGGCTGAGCACCGGGGAGCTGTTTTTT
CASRLSTGELFF
>TRBJ2-1|TRBD1|-|TRBV7-8
TGTGCCAGCAGCCCCCGTGCTCGGACAGGGTCCTACAATGAGCAGTTCTTC
CASSPRARTGSYNEQFF
>TRBJ1-6|-|many|TRBV6-1
TGTGCCAGCACGGTGGGACGCGATGGTTCACCCCTCCACTTT
CASTVGRDGSPLHF
>TRBJ2-1|-|-|TRBV11-2
TGTGCCAGCAGCTTAGAGTCCCCCCAGGGGCGGGTGAGGAATGAGCAGTTCTTC
CASSLESPQGRVRNEQFF
>TRBJ1-1|TRBD1|-|TRBV10-3
TGTGCCATCAGTGGACAGGGGTTGGGGAACACTGAAGCTTTCTTT
CAISGQGLGNTEAFF
>TRBJ2-2|-|-|TRBV18
TGTGCCAGCTCTCCGCGGACAAGCGCCTCGAACGGGGAGCTGTTTTTT
CASSPRTSASNGELFF
>TRBJ2-3|-|-|TRBV4-1
TGCGCCAGCAGCCAAGGCCTAACGGGATCCACAGATACGCAGTATTTT
CASSQGLTGSTDTQYF
>TRBJ2-3|-|many|TRBV20-1
TGCAGTGCTAGAGATGGGCCCCTAATAGAGTATTTT
CSARDGPLIEYF
>TRBJ2-4|TRBD2|-|TRBV2
TGTGCCAGCAGGGATAGCGGGAGTGAAGCCAAAAACATTCAGTACTTC
CASRDSGSEAKNIQYF
>TRBJ2-1|-|-|TRBV15
TGTGCCACCAGCAGAGACTATGGGGATGAGCAGTTCTTC
CATSRDYGDEQFF
>TRBJ2-6|-|-|TRBV5-6
TGTGCCAGCAGTTTTACAGGGTCCTCTGGGGCCAACGTCCTGACTTTC
CASSFTGSSGANVLTF
>TRBJ1-5|-|few|TRBV19
TGTGCCAGTAGGGGGTATAGCAATCAGCCCCAGCATTTT
CASRGYSNQPQHF